This T cell receptor (beta chain) appears in the sequencing data of a study of metastatic and nonmetastatic thyroid tumors (dated by TCRdb to 2018 to 2020). For context, the study as a whole: Repertoires were compared across peripheral blood and tumor or nodule tissue samples from malignant and benign thyroid patients. What the authors observed across the whole study: In both blood and tumor samples, TCR beta diversity was reported to be significantly higher in malignant tumors than in benign nodules.

Library preparation used PCR. TCRdb lists the instrument as Illumina HiSeq 4000. High-throughput sequencing was used to profile the TCR beta-chain CDR3 region of every patient. The study's own analysis went as follows. Drawing on CDR3 differences between clinicopathological groups, the researchers built a classifier meant to tell apart patients with distant-metastatic papillary thyroid cancer. The Shannon index was used to assess repertoire diversity, and the Morisita-Horn index was used to assess tumor-blood repertoire similarity. In TCRdb, the public reads were trimmed at Q25 with fastp and aligned with MiXCR, with productive beta chains retained. The authors' filters were not applied to this entry. The sample table contains roughly 93,000 clones; only one count was recorded for over 9.5% of them. Jointly, the top ten make up around 11% of the sample. The sample holds many counts of this clone. No antigen is known for it. Base qualities are missing; no much larger clone stands one base away.

V is reduced by 5 bases and J by 0 bases, leaving a spacing of 17 bases between them. Sequences DFQATT (CDR1) and SNEGSKA (CDR2) are obtained from the germline V gene (reference sequence). The CDR3 measures 15 amino acids from cysteine to phenylalanine. Just the 45-base CDR3 DNA is kept, in frame starting at base 1. No treatment had been received by any patient before thyroid surgery. The study retrospectively analysed patient clinical samples collected from the early 2010s to the late 2010s using T-cell receptor beta sequencing. Sequenced input: blood. The V and J genes are TRBV20-1 and TRBJ2-7, with no confident D gene call. This receptor was obtained from a female donor with papillary thyroid cancer or a benign thyroid nodule (not recorded which). Some clones in this sample may be carry-over from other donors' samples. The encoded CDR3 is CSAQTPLHVSYEQYF. The bases read TGCAGTGCTCAGACGCCCCTGCACGTCTCCTACGAGCAGTACTTC.